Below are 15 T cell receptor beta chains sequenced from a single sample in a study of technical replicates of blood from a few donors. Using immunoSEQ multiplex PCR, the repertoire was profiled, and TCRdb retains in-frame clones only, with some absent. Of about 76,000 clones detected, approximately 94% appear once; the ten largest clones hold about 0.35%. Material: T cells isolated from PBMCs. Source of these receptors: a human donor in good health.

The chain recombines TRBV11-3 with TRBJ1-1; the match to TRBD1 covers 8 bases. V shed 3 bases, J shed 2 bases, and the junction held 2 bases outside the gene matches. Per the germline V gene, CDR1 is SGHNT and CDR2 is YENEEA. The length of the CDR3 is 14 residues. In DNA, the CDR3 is TGTGCCAGCAGCTTGGGACAGGCAAACACTGAAGCTTTCTTT. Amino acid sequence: CASSLGQANTEAFF.

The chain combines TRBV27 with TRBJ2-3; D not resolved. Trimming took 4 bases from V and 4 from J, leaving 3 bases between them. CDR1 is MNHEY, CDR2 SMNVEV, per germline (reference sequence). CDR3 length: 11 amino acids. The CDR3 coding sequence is TGTGCCAGCAGTTCGGCAGATACGCAGTATTTT. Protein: CASSSADTQYF.

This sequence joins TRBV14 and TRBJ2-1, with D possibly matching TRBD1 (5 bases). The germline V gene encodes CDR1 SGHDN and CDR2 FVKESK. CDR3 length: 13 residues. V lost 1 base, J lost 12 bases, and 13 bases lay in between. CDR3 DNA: TGTGCCAGCAGCCAAGTTTTCAGGGAAGTGCAGTTCTTC. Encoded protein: CASSQVFREVQFF.

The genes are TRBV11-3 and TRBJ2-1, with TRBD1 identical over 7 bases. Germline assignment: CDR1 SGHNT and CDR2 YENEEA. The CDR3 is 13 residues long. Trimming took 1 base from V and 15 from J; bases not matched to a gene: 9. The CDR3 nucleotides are TGTGCCAGCAGCTTAGCCCTCCCGGGACAGTCGTTCTTC. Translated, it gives CASSLALPGQSFF.

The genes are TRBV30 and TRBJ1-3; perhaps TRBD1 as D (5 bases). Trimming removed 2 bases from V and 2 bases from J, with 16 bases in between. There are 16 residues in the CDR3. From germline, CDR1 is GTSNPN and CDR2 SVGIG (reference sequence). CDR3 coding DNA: TGTGCCTGGAGTCTAGGGGCAGGCGGAGCTGGAAACACCATATATTTT. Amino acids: CAWSLGAGGAGNTIYF.

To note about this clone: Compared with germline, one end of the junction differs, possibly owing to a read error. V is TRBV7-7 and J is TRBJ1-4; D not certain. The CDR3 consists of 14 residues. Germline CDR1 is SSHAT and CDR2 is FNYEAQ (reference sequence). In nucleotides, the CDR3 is TGTGCTAGCAGCCCAACCCGGGAGTTTGAAAAACTGTTTTTT. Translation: CASSPTREFEKLFF. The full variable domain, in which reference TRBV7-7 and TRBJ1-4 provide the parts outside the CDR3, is GAGVSQSPRYKVTKRGQDVTLRCDPISSHATLYWYQQALGQGPEFLTYFNYEAQPDKSGLPSDRFSAERPEGSISTLTIQRTEQRDSAMYRCASSPTREFEKLFFGSGTQLSVL.

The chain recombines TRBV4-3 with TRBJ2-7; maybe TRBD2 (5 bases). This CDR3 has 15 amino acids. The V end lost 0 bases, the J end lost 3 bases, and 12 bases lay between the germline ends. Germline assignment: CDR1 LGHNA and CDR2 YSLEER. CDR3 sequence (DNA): TGCGCCAGCAGCCAAGATGAGGGATCCTACTACGAGCAGTACTTC. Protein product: CASSQDEGSYYEQYF.

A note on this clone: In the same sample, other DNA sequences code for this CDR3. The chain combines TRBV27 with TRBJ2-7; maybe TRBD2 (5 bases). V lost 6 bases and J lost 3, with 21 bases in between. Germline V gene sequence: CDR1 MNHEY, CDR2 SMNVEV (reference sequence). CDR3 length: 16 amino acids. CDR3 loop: CASSLTPSRLFYEQYF. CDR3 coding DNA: TGTGCCAGCAGCTTAACCCCTAGCCGACTATTCTACGAGCAGTACTTC.

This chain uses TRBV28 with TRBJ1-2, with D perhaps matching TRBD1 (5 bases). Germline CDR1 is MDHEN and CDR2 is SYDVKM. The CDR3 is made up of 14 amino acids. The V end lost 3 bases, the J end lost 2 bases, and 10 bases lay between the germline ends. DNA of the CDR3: TGTGCCAGCAGTTTGGGGGGACGGAACTATGGCTACACCTTC. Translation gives CASSLGGRNYGYTF.

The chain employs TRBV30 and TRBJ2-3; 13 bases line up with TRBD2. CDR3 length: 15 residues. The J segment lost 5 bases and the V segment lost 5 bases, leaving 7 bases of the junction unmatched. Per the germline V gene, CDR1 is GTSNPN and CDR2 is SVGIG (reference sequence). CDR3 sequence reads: CAWATGTSGKDTQYF. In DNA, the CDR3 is TGTGCCTGGGCAACAGGGACTAGCGGGAAAGATACGCAGTATTTT.

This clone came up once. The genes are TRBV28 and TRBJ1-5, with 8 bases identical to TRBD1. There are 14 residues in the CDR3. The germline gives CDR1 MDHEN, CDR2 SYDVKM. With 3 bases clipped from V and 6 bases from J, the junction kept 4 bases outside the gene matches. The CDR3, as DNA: TGTGCCAGCAGTTTGGACAGGGAAGTTCAGCCCCAGCATTTT. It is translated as CASSLDREVQPQHF.

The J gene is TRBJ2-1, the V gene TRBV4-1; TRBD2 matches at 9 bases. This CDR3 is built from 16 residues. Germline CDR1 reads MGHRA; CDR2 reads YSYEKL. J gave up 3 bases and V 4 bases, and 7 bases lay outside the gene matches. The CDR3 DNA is TGCGCCAGCAGCCTCATTAGCGGGAGTGACTACAATGAGCAGTTCTTC. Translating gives CASSLISGSDYNEQFF.

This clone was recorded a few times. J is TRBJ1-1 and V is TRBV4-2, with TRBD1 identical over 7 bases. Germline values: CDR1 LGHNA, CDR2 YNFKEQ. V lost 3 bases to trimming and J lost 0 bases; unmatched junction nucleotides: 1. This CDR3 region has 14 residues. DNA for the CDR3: TGTGCCAGCAGCCAGGGACAGATGAACACTGAAGCTTTCTTT. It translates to CASSQGQMNTEAFF.

CDR3 residues: CAISDSSGNTIYF. DNA of the CDR3: TGTGCCATCAGTGACAGCTCTGGAAACACCATATATTTT. This chain links TRBV10-3 with TRBJ1-3; D is ambiguous. Germline CDR1 ENHRY, CDR2 SYGVKD. Deletions cut 3 bases from V and 0 bases from J, with 3 bases between. The CDR3 totals 13 residues.

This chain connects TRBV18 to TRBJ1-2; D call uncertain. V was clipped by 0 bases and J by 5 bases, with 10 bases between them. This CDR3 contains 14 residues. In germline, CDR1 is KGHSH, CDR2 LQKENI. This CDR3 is CASSPPSGFYGYTF. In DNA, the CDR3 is TGTGCCAGCTCACCACCGTCGGGATTTTATGGCTACACCTTC. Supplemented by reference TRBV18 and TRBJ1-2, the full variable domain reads NAGVMQNPRHLVRRRGQEARLRCSPMKGHSHVYWYRQLPEEGLKFMVYLQKENIIDESGMPKERFSAEFPKEGPSILRIQQVVRGDSAAYFCASSPPSGFYGYTFGSGTRLTVV.